The clone carrying this T cell receptor beta chain showed up just a few times. The data originate from a study of T-cell memory formation after mild COVID-19. Germline-derived CDR1 and CDR2 are SGDLS and YYNGEE. This CDR3 region has 16 residues. V lost 2 bases, J lost 1 base, and 5 bases stayed unmatched. TCRdb reprocessed the 5' RACE reads via MiXCR and lists one record per CDR3 protein. The table shows 180,000 or so distinct CDR3 sequences, with 11% occurring only once. The V gene is TRBV9, the J gene TRBJ2-3; TRBD2 matches at 9 bases. This TCR was sampled from a man between 18 and 35 years old who had mild COVID-19 (a few samples of this study predate the infection). Cell type and time point are not known. Sample: PBMCs or a T cell subset sorted from them (not recorded which). CDR3 DNA sequence: TGTGCCAGCAGCGTCCTAGCGGGGCCTGGCACAGATACGCAGTATTTT. It yields the protein CASSVLAGPGTDTQYF.